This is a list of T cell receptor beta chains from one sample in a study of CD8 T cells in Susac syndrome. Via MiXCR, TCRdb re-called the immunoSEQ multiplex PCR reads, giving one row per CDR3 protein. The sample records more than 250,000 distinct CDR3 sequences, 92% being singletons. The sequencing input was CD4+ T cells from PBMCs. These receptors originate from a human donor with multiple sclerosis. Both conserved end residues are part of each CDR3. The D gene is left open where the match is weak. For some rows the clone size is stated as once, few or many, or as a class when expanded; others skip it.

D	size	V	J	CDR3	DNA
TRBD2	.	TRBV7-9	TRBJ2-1	CASSLGLAGGTYNEQFF	TGTGCCAGCAGCTTAGGTCTGGCGGGGGGGACTTACAATGAGCAGTTCTTC
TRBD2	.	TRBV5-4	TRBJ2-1	CASSLGLAGGRGEQFF	TGTGCCAGCAGCTTGGGATTAGCGGGGGGCCGAGGGGAGCAGTTCTTC
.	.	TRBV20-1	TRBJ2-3	CSARAPGRDTQYF	TGCAGTGCCAGGGCGCCCGGACGAGATACGCAGTATTTT
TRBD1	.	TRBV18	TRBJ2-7	CASSPWDSPEQYF	TGTGCCAGCTCACCGTGGGACAGTCCCGAGCAGTACTTC
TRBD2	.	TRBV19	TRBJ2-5	CASRREGLAETQYF	TGTGCCAGTAGGCGGGAGGGCCTTGCGGAGACCCAGTACTTC
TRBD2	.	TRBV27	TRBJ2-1	CASSLREASGSLEQFF	TGTGCCAGCAGTTTAAGGGAGGCTAGCGGATCTCTTGAGCAGTTCTTC
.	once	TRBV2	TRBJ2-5	CASSATVRWETQYF	TGTGCCAGCAGTGCGACAGTTAGGTGGGAGACCCAGTACTTC
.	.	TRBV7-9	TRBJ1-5	CASSPGRTDSNQPQHF	TGTGCCAGCAGCCCCGGAAGGACAGACAGCAATCAGCCCCAGCATTTT
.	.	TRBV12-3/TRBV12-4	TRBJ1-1	CASSTREPRRGAFF	TGTGCCAGCAGCACCCGGGAGCCCCGCCGGGGAGCTTTCTTT
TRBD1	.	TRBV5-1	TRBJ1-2	CASSFPTGGTDGYTF	TGCGCCAGCAGCTTTCCGACAGGGGGCACTGATGGCTACACCTTC
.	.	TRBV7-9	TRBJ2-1	CASSFFTRDLEQFF	TGTGCCAGCAGCTTCTTTACTCGGGACCTTGAGCAGTTCTTC
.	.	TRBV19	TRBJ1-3	CASSTRDTGNTIYF	TGTGCCAGTAGTACCCGGGACACTGGAAACACCATATATTTT
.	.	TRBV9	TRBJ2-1	CASSAHPQEEQFF	TGTGCCAGCAGCGCCCATCCACAGGAAGAGCAGTTCTTC
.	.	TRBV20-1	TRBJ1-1	CSAIRMTEAFF	TGCAGTGCTATTCGAATGACTGAAGCTTTCTTT
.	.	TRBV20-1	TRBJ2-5	CSASAKETQYF	TGCAGTGCTTCGGCCAAAGAGACCCAGTACTTC
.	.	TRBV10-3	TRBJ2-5	CATRSPLGETQYF	TGTGCCACCAGGAGTCCTTTGGGCGAGACCCAGTACTTC
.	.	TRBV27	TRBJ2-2	CASSPPEGDLFF	TGTGCCAGCAGTCCTCCCGAGGGGGACCTGTTTTTT
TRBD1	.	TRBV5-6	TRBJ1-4	CASIPTGGDNHF	TGTGCCAGCATCCCGACAGGGGGTGACAACCACTTT
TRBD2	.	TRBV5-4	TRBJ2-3	CASSSQTAGKDTQYF	TGTGCCAGCAGCTCGCAGACAGCGGGGAAAGATACGCAGTATTTT
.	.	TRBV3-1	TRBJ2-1	CASSRRRGGNYDEQFF	TGTGCCAGCAGCAGAAGAAGGGGGGGCAACTATGATGAGCAGTTCTTC
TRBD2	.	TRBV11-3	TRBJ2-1	CASRLAGGPGEQFF	TGTGCCAGCAGACTAGCGGGGGGCCCTGGTGAGCAGTTCTTC
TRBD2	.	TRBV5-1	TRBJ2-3	CASSGSLSGVTDTQYF	TGCGCCAGCAGCGGGAGTTTGAGCGGGGTCACAGATACGCAGTATTTT
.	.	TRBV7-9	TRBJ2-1	CASSLAGAGLDNEQFF	TGTGCCAGCAGCTTAGCAGGCGCGGGGTTGGACAATGAGCAGTTCTTC
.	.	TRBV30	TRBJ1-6	CAWSGARFNSPLHF	TGTGCCTGGAGTGGGGCGCGTTTTAATTCACCCCTCCACTTT
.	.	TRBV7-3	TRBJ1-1	CASSLTAAAFF	TGTGCCAGCAGCTTGACAGCCGCGGCTTTCTTT
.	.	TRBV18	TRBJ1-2	CASSPGDTVLRGYTF	TGTGCCAGCTCACCAGGGGACACCGTCCTTAGGGGCTACACCTTC
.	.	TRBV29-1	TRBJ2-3	CSVEGRGGVTDTQYF	TGCAGCGTTGAAGGCCGGGGCGGGGTCACAGATACGCAGTATTTT
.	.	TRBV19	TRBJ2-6	CASSARGRYSFSGANVLTF	TGTGCCAGTAGTGCCCGCGGGCGGTACTCATTCTCTGGGGCCAACGTCCTGACTTTC
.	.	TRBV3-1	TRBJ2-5	CASSPWGARGQETQYF	TGTGCCAGCAGCCCCTGGGGGGCCAGGGGGCAAGAGACCCAGTACTTC
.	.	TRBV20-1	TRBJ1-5	CSARAYADQPQHF	TGCAGTGCTAGAGCCTATGCAGATCAGCCCCAGCATTTT
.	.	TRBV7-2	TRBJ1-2	CASSGRGYTNYGYTF	TGTGCCAGCAGCGGCAGGGGTTACACAAACTATGGCTACACCTTC
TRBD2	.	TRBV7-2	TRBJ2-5	CASSVTSGGETQYF	TGTGCCAGCAGCGTAACTAGCGGCGGTGAGACCCAGTACTTC
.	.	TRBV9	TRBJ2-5	CASSVRAGPQETQYF	TGTGCCAGCAGCGTGAGGGCGGGGCCCCAAGAGACCCAGTACTTC
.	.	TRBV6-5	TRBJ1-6	CASTRDLGNSPLHF	TGTGCCAGCACCAGGGACCTAGGGAATTCACCCCTCCACTTT
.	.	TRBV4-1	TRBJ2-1	CASSQPRRGRAYNEQFF	TGCGCCAGCAGCCAGCCCCGTCGGGGACGGGCGTACAATGAGCAGTTCTTC
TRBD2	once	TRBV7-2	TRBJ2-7	CASSLGLAGADEQYF	TGTGCCAGCAGCTTAGGGCTAGCGGGAGCGGACGAGCAGTACTTC
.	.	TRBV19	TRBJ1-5	CASRTAPNQPQHF	TGTGCCAGTCGGACAGCGCCCAATCAGCCCCAGCATTTT
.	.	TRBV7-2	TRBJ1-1	CASSLGGGGTEAFF	TGTGCCAGCAGCTTAGGGGGGGGCGGCACTGAAGCTTTCTTT
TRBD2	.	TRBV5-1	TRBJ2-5	CASSLDSGQETQYF	TGCGCCAGCAGCTTGGATAGCGGGCAAGAGACCCAGTACTTC
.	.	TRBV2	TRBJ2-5	CASSLHQETQYF	TGTGCCAGCAGTCTACATCAAGAGACCCAGTACTTC
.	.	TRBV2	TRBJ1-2	CASSPDGYTF	TGTGCCAGCAGTCCTGATGGCTACACCTTC
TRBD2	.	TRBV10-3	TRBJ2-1	CAISEGLGYNEQFF	TGTGCCATCAGTGAGGGACTAGGCTACAATGAGCAGTTCTTC
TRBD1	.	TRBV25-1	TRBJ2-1	CASSEYGSGTGDYNEQFF	TGTGCCAGCAGTGAATATGGCTCCGGGACAGGTGACTACAATGAGCAGTTCTTC
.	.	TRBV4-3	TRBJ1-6	CASSQRTDSSYNSPLHF	TGCGCCAGCAGCCAACGGACAGATAGCTCCTATAATTCACCCCTCCACTTT
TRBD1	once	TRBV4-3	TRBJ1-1	CASSRLDREGTEAFF	TGCGCCAGCAGCCGTTTGGACAGGGAAGGGACTGAAGCTTTCTTT
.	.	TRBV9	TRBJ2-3	CASSVVGNTDTQYF	TGTGCCAGCAGCGTAGTAGGGAACACAGATACGCAGTATTTT
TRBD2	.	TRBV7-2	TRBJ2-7	CASSLAPTSGRGEQYF	TGTGCCAGCAGCTTAGCCCCGACTAGCGGGAGGGGTGAGCAGTACTTC
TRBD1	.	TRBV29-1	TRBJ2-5	CSAGQGYQETQYF	TGCAGCGCTGGACAGGGGTACCAAGAGACCCAGTACTTC
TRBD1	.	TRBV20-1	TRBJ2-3	CSARIWTGGTDMQYF	TGCAGTGCTAGGATCTGGACAGGGGGAACAGATATGCAGTATTTT
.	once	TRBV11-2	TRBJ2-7	CASTRPGTPRAYEQYF	TGTGCCAGCACCCGCCCGGGGACTCCAAGGGCCTACGAGCAGTACTTC
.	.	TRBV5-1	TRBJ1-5	CASSLGPTGSNQPQHF	TGCGCCAGCAGCTTGGGCCCCACCGGGAGCAATCAGCCCCAGCATTTT
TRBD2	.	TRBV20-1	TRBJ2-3	CSAAPGLAGFRNTQYF	TGCAGTGCCGCCCCGGGACTAGCGGGGTTCAGGAATACGCAGTATTTT
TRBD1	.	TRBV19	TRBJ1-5	CASTLDRGINQPQHF	TGTGCCAGTACCCTGGACAGGGGGATCAATCAGCCCCAGCATTTT
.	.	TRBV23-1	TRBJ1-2	CASSHPPTKPNYGYTF	TGCGCCAGCAGCCACCCACCGACAAAACCCAACTATGGCTACACCTTC